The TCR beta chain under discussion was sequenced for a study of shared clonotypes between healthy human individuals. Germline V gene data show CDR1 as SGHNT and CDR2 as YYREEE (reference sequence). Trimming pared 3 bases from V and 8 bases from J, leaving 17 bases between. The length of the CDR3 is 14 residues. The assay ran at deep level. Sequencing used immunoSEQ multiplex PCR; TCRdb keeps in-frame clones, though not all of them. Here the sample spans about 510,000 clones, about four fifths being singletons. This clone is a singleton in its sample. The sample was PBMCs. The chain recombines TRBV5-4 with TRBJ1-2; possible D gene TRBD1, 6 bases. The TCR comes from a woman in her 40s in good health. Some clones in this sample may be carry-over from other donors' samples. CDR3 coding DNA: TGTGCCAGCAGCTCGGCAGGGGCTTCTGGAGGCTACACCTTC. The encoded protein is CASSSAGASGGYTF. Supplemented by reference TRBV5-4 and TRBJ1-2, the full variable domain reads ETGVTQSPTHLIKTRGQQVTLRCSSQSGHNTVSWYQQALGQGPQFIFQYYREEENGRGNFPPRFSGLQFPNYSSELNVNALELDDSALYLCASSSAGASGGYTFGSGTRLTVV.